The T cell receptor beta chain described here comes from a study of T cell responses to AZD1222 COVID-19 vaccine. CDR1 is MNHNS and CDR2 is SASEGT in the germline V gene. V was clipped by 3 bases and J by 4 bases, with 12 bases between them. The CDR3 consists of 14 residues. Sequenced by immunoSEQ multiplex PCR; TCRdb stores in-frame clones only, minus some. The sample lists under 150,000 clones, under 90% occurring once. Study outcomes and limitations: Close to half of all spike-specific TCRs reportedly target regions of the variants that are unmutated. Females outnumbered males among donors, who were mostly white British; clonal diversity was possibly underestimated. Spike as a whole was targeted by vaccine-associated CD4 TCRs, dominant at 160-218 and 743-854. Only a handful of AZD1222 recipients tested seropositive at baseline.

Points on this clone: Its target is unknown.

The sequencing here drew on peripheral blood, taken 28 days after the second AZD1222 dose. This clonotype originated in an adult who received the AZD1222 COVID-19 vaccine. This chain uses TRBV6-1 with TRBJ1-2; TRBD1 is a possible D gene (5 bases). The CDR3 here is CASSEKGRSYGYTF. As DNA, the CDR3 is TGTGCCAGCAGTGAGAAGGGACGGAGCTATGGCTACACCTTC.